This entry features one T cell receptor beta chain sequence. The germline V gene encodes CDR1 SGHTA and CDR2 FQGNSA. V dropped 5 bases and J dropped 6; count of bases not matched to a gene: 9. The CDR3 length is 15 residues. The data were produced by immunoSEQ multiplex PCR, yet TCRdb's version contains in-frame clones alone and is incomplete. The sample consists of roughly 2.5 million clones, approximately 90% of them appearing once. This entry comes from a study of shared clonotypes between healthy human individuals. The chain combines TRBV7-2 with TRBJ2-1; TRBD2 aligns across 8 bases. Sequencing was carried out using naive CD4+ T cells sorted from blood. Subset: CD45RA+ positively selected. The receptor comes from a man aged 18 to 29 in good health. The CDR3: CASSPLTGRANEQFF. CDR3 DNA: TGTGCCAGCAGCCCCCTCACCGGGAGGGCCAATGAGCAGTTCTTC. Together with reference TRBV7-2 and TRBJ2-1, the CDR3 gives the full variable domain: GAGVSQSPSNKVTEKGKDVELRCDPISGHTALYWYRQSLGQGLEFLIYFQGNSAPDKSGLPSDRFSAERTGGSVSTLTIQRTQQEDSAVYLCASSPLTGRANEQFFGPGTRLTVL.